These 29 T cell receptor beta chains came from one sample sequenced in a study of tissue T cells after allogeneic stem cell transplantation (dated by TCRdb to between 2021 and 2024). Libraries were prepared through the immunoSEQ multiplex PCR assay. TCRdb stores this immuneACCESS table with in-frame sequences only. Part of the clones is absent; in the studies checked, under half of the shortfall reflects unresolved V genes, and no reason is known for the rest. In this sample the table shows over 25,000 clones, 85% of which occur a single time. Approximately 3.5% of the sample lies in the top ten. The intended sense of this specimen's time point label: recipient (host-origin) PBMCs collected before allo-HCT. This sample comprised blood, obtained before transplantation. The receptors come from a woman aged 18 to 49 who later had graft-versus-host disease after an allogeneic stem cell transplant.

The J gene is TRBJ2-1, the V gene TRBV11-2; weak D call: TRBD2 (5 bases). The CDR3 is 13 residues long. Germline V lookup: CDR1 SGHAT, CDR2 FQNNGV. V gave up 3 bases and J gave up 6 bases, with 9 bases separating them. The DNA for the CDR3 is TGTGCCAGCAGCTTTGGACTTACCAATGAGCAGTTCTTC. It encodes CASSFGLTNEQFF. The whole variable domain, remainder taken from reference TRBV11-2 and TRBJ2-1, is EAGVAQSPRYKIIEKRQSVAFWCNPISGHATLYWYQQILGQGPKLLIQFQNNGVVDDSQLPKDRFSAERLKGVDSTLKIQPAKLEDSAVYLCASSFGLTNEQFFGPGTRLTVL.

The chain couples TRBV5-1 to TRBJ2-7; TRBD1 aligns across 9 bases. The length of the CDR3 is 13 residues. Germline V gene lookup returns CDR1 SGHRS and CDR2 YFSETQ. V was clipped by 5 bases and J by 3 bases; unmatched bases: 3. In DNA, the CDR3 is TGCGCCAGCAGTCGGACAGGGGACTACGAGCAGTACTTC. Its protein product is CASSRTGDYEQYF.

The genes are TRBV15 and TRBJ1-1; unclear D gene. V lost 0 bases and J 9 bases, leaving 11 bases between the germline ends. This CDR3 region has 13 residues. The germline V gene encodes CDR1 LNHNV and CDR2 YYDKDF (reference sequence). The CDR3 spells CATSRDRANKAFF. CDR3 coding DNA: TGTGCCACCAGCAGAGATCGGGCCAACAAAGCTTTCTTT. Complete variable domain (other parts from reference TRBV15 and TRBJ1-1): DAMVIQNPRYQVTQFGKPVTLSCSQTLNHNVMYWYQQKSSQAPKLLFHYYDKDFNNEADTPDNFQSRRPNTSFCFLDIRSPGLGDTAMYLCATSRDRANKAFFGQGTRLTVV.

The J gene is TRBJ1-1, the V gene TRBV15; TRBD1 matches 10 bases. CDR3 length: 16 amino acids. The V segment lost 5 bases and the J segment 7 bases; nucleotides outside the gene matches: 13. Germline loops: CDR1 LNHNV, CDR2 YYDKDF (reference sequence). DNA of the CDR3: TGTGCCACCAGCTTTCGGGGGACAGGGGCCAGAGATGAAGCTTTCTTT. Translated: CATSFRGTGARDEAFF.

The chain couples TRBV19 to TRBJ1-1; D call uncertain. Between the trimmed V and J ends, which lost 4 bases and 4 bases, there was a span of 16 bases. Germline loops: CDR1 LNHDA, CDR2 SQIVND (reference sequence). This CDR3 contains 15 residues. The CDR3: CASSTVPPAGTEAFF. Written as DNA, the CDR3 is TGTGCCAGTAGTACAGTGCCCCCTGCGGGCACTGAAGCTTTCTTT.

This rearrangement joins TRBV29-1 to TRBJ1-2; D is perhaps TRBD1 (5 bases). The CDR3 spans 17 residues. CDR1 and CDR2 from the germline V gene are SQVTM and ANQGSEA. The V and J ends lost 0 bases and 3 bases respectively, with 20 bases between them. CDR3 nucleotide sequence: TGCAGCGTTGAAGATCACGGGCTGCGGGACGGTGACTATGGCTACACCTTC. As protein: CSVEDHGLRDGDYGYTF.

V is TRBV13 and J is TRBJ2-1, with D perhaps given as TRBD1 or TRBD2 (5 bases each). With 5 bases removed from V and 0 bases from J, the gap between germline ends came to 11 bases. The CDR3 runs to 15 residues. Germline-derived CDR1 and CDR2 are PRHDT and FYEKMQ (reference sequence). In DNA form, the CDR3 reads TGTGCCAGCAGCCCCAGGGAGCGCTCCTACAATGAGCAGTTCTTC. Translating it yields CASSPRERSYNEQFF.

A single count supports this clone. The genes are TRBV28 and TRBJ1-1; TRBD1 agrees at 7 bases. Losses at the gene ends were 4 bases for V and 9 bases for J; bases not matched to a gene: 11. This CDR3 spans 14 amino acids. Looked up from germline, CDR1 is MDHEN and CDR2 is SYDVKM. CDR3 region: CASSSTGSQTKAFF. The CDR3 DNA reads TGTGCCAGCAGTTCGACAGGGTCTCAAACCAAAGCTTTCTTT.

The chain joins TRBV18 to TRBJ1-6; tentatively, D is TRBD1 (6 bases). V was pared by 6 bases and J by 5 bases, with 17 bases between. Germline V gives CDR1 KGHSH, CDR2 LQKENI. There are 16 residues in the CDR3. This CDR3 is CASSPGTLGDNSPLHF. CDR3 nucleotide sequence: TGTGCCAGCTCGCCCGGGACACTAGGGGATAATTCACCCCTCCACTTT.

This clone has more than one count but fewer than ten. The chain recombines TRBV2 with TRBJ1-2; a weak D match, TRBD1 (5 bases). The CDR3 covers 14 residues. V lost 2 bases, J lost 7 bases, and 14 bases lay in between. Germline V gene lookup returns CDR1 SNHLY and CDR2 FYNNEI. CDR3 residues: CASSESRGLGGYTF. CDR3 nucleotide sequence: TGTGCCAGCAGTGAAAGTCGGGGGTTAGGTGGCTACACCTTC.

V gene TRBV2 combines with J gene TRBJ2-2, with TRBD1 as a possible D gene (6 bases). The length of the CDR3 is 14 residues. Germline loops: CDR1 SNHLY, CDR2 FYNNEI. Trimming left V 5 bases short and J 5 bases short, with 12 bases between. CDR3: CASSMSGETGELFF. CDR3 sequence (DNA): TGTGCCAGCAGTATGTCAGGGGAAACCGGGGAGCTGTTTTTT.

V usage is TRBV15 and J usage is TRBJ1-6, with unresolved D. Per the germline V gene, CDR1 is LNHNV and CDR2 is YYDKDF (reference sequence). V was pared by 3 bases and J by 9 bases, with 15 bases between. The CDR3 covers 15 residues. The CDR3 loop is CATSSNDLGGSPLHF. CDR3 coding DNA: TGTGCCACCAGCAGTAACGACTTAGGAGGTTCACCCCTCCACTTT. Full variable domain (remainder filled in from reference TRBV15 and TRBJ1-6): DAMVIQNPRYQVTQFGKPVTLSCSQTLNHNVMYWYQQKSSQAPKLLFHYYDKDFNNEADTPDNFQSRRPNTSFCFLDIRSPGLGDTAMYLCATSSNDLGGSPLHFGNGTRLTVT.

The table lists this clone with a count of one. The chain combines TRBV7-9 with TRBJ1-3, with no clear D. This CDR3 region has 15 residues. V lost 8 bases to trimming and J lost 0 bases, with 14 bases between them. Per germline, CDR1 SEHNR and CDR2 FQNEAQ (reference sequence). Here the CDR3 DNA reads TGTGCCAGCGGAAAAATCCTTAGCTCTGGAAACACCATATATTTT. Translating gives CASGKILSSGNTIYF.

Written as DNA, the CDR3 is TGTGCCAGCAGCCCGGACAGGGACTATGGCTACACCTTC. Translation: CASSPDRDYGYTF. The V gene is TRBV7-2, the J gene TRBJ1-2; 8 bases are a match to TRBD1. The CDR3 length is 13 residues. The germline V gene encodes CDR1 SGHTA and CDR2 FQGNSA. V shed 5 bases and J 3 bases; nucleotides not matched to a gene: 2.

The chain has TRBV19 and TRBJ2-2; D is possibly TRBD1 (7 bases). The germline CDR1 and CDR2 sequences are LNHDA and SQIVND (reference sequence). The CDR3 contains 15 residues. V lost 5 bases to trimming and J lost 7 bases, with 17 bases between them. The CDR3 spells CASSSPGQRVGELFF. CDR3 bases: TGTGCCAGTAGTTCCCCGGGACAGCGGGTCGGGGAGCTGTTTTTT.

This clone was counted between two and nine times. This chain's CDR3 is CASSKGGTGVRETQYF. The CDR3 coding sequence is TGTGCCAGCAGCAAAGGCGGGACAGGGGTTAGGGAGACCCAGTACTTC. The rearrangement uses TRBV21-1 and TRBJ2-5; TRBD1 is the table's D call, not checked against the DNA. TRBV21-1 corresponds to a pseudogene. The CDR3 runs 16 residues.

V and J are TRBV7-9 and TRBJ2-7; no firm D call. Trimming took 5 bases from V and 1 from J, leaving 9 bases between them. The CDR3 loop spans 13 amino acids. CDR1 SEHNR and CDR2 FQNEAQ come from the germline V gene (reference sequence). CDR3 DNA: TGTGCCAGCAGCAAAGATCGTTCCTACGAGCAGTACTTC. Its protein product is CASSKDRSYEQYF. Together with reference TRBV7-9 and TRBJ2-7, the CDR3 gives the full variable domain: DTGVSQNPRHKITKRGQNVTFRCDPISEHNRLYWYRQTLGQGPEFLTYFQNEAQLEKSRLLSDRFSAERPKGSFSTLEIQRTEQGDSAMYLCASSKDRSYEQYFGPGTRLTVT.

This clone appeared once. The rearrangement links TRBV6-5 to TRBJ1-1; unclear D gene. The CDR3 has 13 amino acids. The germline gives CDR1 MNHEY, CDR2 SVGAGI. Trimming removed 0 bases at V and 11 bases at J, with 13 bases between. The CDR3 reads CASSYSTQGGAFF. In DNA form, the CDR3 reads TGTGCCAGCAGTTACTCGACCCAAGGTGGGGCTTTCTTT.

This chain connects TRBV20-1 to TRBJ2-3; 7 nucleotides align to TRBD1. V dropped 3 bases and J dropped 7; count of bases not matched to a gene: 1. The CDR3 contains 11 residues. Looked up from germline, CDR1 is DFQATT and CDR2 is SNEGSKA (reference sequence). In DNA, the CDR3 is TGCAGTGCTAGTAGGGGGCATACGCAGTATTTT. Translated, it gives CSASRGHTQYF.

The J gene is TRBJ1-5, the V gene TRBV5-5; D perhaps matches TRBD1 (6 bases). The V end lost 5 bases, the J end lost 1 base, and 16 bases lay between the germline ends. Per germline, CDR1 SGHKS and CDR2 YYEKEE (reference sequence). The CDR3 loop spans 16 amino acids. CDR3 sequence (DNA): TGTGCCAGCAGTAAAGCTTATGGACAGAGCAATCAGCCCCAGCATTTT. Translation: CASSKAYGQSNQPQHF.

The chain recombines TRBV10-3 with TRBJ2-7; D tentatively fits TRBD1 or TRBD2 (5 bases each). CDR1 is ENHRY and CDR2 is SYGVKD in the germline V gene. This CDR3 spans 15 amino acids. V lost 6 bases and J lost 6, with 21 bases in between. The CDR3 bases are TGTGCCATCAGCGGACCTGGGACGGGAATCGGCGAGCAGTACTTC. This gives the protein CAISGPGTGIGEQYF.

In DNA, the CDR3 is TGCGCCAGCAGCTTGGCGGGGGGACTCTCGAACACTGAAGCTTTCTTT. This sequence encodes CASSLAGGLSNTEAFF. The V call is TRBV5-1, the J call TRBJ1-1, with D possibly matching TRBD1 (5 bases). Germline CDR1 and CDR2: SGHRS and YFSETQ. The V end lost 0 bases, the J end lost 1 base, and 13 bases lay between the germline ends. This CDR3 region has 16 residues.

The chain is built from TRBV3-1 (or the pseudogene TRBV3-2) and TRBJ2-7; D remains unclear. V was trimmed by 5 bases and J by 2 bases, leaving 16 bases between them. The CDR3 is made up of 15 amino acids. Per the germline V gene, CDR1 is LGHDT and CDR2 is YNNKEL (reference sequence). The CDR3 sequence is CASSFPGQATYEQYF. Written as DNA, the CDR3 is TGTGCCAGCAGCTTTCCCGGGCAGGCAACCTACGAGCAGTACTTC.

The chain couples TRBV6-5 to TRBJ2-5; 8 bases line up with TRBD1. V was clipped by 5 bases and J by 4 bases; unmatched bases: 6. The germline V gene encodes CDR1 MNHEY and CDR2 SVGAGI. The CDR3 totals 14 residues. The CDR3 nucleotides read TGTGCCAGCAGTCCTACAGGGGGTGGAGAGACCCAGTACTTC. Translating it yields CASSPTGGGETQYF.

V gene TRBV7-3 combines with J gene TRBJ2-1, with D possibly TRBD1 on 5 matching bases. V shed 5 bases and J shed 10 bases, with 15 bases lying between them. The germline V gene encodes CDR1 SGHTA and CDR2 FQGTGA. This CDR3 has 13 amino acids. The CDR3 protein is CASSENIPGEQFF. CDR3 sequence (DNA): TGTGCCAGCAGCGAAAATATCCCAGGGGAGCAGTTCTTC.

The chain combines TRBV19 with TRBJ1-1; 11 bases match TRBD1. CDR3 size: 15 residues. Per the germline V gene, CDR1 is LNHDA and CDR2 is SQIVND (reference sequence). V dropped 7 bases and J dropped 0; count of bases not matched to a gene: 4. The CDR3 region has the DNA TGTGCCAGTATAGGGGACAGGGGGATGAACACTGAAGCTTTCTTT. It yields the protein CASIGDRGMNTEAFF.

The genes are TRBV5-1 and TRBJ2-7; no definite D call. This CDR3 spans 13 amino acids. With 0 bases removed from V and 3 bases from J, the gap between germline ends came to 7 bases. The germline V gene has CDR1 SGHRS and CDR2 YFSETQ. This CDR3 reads CASSLALRYEQYF. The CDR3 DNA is TGCGCCAGCAGCTTGGCCCTCCGCTACGAGCAGTACTTC. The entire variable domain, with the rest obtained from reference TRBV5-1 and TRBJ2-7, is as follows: KAGVTQTPRYLIKTRGQQVTLSCSPISGHRSVSWYQQTPGQGLQFLFEYFSETQRNKGNFPGRFSGRQFSNSRSEMNVSTLELGDSALYLCASSLALRYEQYFGPGTRLTVT.

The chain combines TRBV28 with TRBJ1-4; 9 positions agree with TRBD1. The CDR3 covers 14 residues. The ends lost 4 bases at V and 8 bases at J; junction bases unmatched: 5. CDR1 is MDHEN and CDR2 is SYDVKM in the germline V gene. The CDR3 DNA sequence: TGTGCCAGCAGTTCCGGGACAGGGAAGGAAAAACTGTTTTTT. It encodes CASSSGTGKEKLFF. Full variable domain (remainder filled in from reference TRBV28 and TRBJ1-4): DVKVTQSSRYLVKRTGEKVFLECVQDMDHENMFWYRQDPGLGLRLIYFSYDVKMKEKGDIPEGYSVSREKKERFSLILESASTNQTSMYLCASSSGTGKEKLFFGSGTQLSVL.

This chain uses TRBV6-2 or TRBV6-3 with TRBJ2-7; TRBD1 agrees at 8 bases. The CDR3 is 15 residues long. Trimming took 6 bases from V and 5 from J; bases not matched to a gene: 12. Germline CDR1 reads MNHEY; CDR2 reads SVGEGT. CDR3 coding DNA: TGTGCCAGCAGCTCCCCGGGACAGGTCCCCCACGAGCAGTACTTC. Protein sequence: CASSSPGQVPHEQYF.